These 5 T cell receptor beta chains originate from one sample sequenced in a study of cytomegalovirus exposure and HLA in healthy donors. Vbeta (60) and Jbeta (13) primers were used in the PCR. The protocol was immunoSEQ multiplex PCR, while the TCRdb copy is restricted to in-frame clones and leaves out a portion. The data contain about 200,000 clones, less than 85% of them seen just once; the ten biggest clones take up 0.63%. Sequencing input: PBMCs. The source is a man aged 18 to 29 in good health and CMV-seronegative.

In regard to this clone: An end of the junction differs from the germline gene, which may be a read error. The chain combines TRBV7-9 with TRBJ2-7; 9 bases line up with TRBD2. The CDR3 is 15 residues long. Germline V gene lookup returns CDR1 SEHNR and CDR2 FQNEAQ (reference sequence). CDR3: CSSSLALAGIDEQYF. CDR3 coding DNA: TGTTCCAGCAGCTTAGCGCTAGCGGGAATCGACGAGCAGTACTTC. The variable domain in full, completed from reference TRBV7-9 and TRBJ2-7, reads DTGVSQNPRHKITKRGQNVTFRCDPISEHNRLYWYRQTLGQGPEFLTYFQNEAQLEKSRLLSDRFSAERPKGSFSTLEIQRTEQGDSAMYLCSSSLALAGIDEQYFGPGTRLTVT.

The V and J genes are TRBV2 and TRBJ1-6; maybe TRBD1 (6 bases). There are 14 residues in the CDR3. V was shortened by 6 bases and J by 9 bases, with 15 bases between the two germline ends. CDR1 is SNHLY, CDR2 FYNNEI, per germline. In DNA, the CDR3 is TGTGCCAGCAGGGAATGGGGGCCTCCTTCACCCCTCCACTTT. It yields the protein CASREWGPPSPLHF.

This chain links TRBV7-9 with TRBJ1-1; TRBD1 might be the D (6 bases). Germline CDR1 SEHNR, CDR2 FQNEAQ (reference sequence). The CDR3 has 13 residues. Trimming pared 2 bases from V and 4 bases from J, leaving 8 bases between. In nucleotides, the CDR3 is TGTGCCAGCAGCTTAACACAGGGCACTGAAGCTTTCTTT. Translated, it gives CASSLTQGTEAFF.

This chain links TRBV27 with TRBJ2-7; maybe TRBD1 (5 bases). V shed 6 bases and J shed 2 bases, with 14 bases lying between them. The CDR3 contains 14 residues. Germline V gene sequence: CDR1 MNHEY, CDR2 SMNVEV (reference sequence). CDR3 coding DNA: TGTGCCAGCAGATCGCAGGGCTCGACCTACGAGCAGTACTTC. Protein: CASRSQGSTYEQYF.

The chain links TRBV10-3 to TRBJ2-1; 8 bases align to TRBD1. J was trimmed by 8 bases and V by 2 bases; bases with no gene match: 8. The germline V gene has CDR1 ENHRY and CDR2 SYGVKD. The CDR3 has 15 residues. CDR3 coding DNA: TGTGCCATCAGTGAGACTCCCGGGACAGGCGATGAGCAGTTCTTC. The encoded protein is CAISETPGTGDEQFF.